This TCR beta chain is from a study of T cell repertoires in cytomegalovirus infection. Study-level background: Through public TCR beta signatures, both CMV infection and matching HLA type were indicated.

The germline CDR1 and CDR2 sequences are MNHEY and SVGEGT. The CDR3 sequence is 17 residues long. V lost 0 bases and J 2 bases, leaving 14 bases between the germline ends. Notes on this clonotype: What it binds is not known.

Whole-study findings and limits: It was HLA-C-restricted CMV-specific TCR beta clonotypes that dominated the response ex vivo. Public TCR beta family frequency separated CMV-and-HLA carriers, including in an independent cohort.

Each CDR3 protein gets one entry after TCRdb re-called the reads with MiXCR. This table has 630,000 or so distinct CDR3 sequences, roughly 26% appearing once. V is TRBV6-2 or TRBV6-3 and J is TRBJ2-1; D perhaps matches TRBD2 (7 bases). Material for sequencing was CD8+ T cells from PBMCs. This receptor was identified in a human donor in good health (CMV status not recorded). Some clones in this sample may be carry-over from other donors' samples. The CDR3 nucleotides read TGTGCCAGCAGTTACTCCTCTGGCGGGGGCCCCTACAATGAGCAGTTCTTC. Its translation is CASSYSSGGGPYNEQFF.